This TCR beta chain came from a study of blood T cell repertoires in COVID-19. The CDR3 is 15 residues long. CDR1 and CDR2 from the germline V gene are MNHEY and SMNVEV (reference sequence). Unmatched junction bases numbered 3, after V lost 2 bases and J lost 2 bases. How the authors handled the data: Nucleated cell counts were estimated from reference gene primer amplification. Libraries were prepared by immunoSEQ multiplex PCR; TCRdb keeps only in-frame clonotypes and omits some of them. The V and J calls and clone size come from that table; D and trimming were worked out from the DNA. The table shows around 140,000 clones, with approximately 88% occurring only once.

This TCR was recovered from a man aged 60 to 75 with acute or convalescent COVID-19. The chain is built from TRBV27 and TRBJ2-1; 7 bases match TRBD2. Material for sequencing was peripheral blood. The CDR3 is CASSLQRGTYNEQFF. In nucleotides, the CDR3 is TGTGCCAGCAGTTTACAGCGGGGTACCTACAATGAGCAGTTCTTC.